A single sample is the source of the 2 T cell receptor beta chains below, sequenced in a study of blood T cell repertoires in COVID-19. Assay: immunoSEQ multiplex PCR; the TCRdb copy retains only in-frame clones and omits some. The sample shows over 150,000 clones, 85% to 90% of them seen only once. Material: peripheral blood. The receptors were sampled from a man aged 55 to 70 with COVID-19, enrolled during active disease.

This clone was counted between two and nine times. The chain employs TRBV15 and TRBJ2-1, with a tentative D call TRBD2 (5 bases). The CDR3 runs 16 residues. The ends were cut back, 9 bases at V and 0 bases at J, with 18 bases in the middle. The germline V gene encodes CDR1 LNHNV and CDR2 YYDKDF (reference sequence). The CDR3 DNA sequence: TGTGCCACAAACCAAGGGCGGGCCAGCTCCTACAATGAGCAGTTCTTC. It codes for CATNQGRASSYNEQFF. The variable domain in full, with the rest retrieved from reference TRBV15 and TRBJ2-1, is DAMVIQNPRYQVTQFGKPVTLSCSQTLNHNVMYWYQQKSSQAPKLLFHYYDKDFNNEADTPDNFQSRRPNTSFCFLDIRSPGLGDTAMYLCATNQGRASSYNEQFFGPGTRLTVL.

This chain joins TRBV9 and TRBJ1-1; TRBD1 might be the D (5 bases). Germline V gene lookup returns CDR1 SGDLS and CDR2 YYNGEE. The germline V and J ends were trimmed by 4 bases and 0 bases, with 13 bases remaining between them. The CDR3 totals 15 residues. The chain's CDR3 is CASSPRENLNTEAFF. CDR3 nucleotide sequence: TGTGCCAGCAGCCCCAGGGAAAATTTGAACACTGAAGCTTTCTTT.